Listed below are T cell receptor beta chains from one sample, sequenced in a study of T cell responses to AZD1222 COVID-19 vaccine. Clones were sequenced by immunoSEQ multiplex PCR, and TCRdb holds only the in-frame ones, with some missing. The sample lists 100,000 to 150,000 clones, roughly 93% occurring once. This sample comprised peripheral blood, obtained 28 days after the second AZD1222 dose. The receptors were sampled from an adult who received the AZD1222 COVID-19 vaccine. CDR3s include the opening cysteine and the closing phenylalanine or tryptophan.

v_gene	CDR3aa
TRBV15	CATSRDNQPQHF
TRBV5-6	CASSPTGGDGYTF
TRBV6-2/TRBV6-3	CASSGGRSGRADEQYF
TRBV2	CASSELLGEWDIQYF
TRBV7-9	CASSLGTQPQHF
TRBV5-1	CASSLQRSSYEQYF
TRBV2	CASRRGIQETQYF
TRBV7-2	CASSSRSGSSYEQYF
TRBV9	CASSVAGTALSSLHF
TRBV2	CASRLSLNQPQHF
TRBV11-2	CASSPGTETKTQYF
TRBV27	CASSFFAAYTYEQYF
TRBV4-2	CASSQEGGLGQYF
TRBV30	CAWSVQNQETQYF
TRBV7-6	CASSSDQGNTEAFF
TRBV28	CAARPSINTGELFF
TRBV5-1	CASSNGDSGANVLTF
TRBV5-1	CASSPEDVYSYTF
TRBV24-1	CATSDSTGGLFNEQFF
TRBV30	CAWSPGVNPYEQYF
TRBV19	CASTFSGQPTDTQYF
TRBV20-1	CSASSRLAEETQYF
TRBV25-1	CASSELDGYTF
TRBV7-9	CASSNGRLAKNIQYF
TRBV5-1	CASSTTSGFHYEQYF
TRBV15	CATSRDRGGRTGKETQYF
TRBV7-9	CASSLVEPPGTDTQYF
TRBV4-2	CASSQDMGGSFGEQYF
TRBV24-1	CATALATGELFF
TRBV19	CASRLGSSYNEQFF
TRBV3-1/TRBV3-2	CASSPPPLDRGNEQFF
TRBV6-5	CASSWGQENSPLHF
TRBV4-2	CASSQGAGSYEQYF
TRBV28	CASSFFGTVNQPQHF
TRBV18	CASSLSRGGYGYTF